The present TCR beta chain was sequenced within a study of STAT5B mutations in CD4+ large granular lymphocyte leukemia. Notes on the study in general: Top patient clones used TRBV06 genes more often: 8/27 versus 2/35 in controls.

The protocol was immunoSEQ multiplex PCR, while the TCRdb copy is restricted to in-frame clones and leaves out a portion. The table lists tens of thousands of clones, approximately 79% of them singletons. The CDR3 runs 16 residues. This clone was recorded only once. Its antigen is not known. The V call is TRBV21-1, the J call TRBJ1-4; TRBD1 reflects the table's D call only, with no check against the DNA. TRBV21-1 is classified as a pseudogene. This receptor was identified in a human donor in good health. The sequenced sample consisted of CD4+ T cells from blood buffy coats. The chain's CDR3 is CASYTGVHATNEKLFF. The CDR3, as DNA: TGTGCCAGCTACACAGGGGTGCATGCAACTAATGAAAAACTGTTTTTT.